One sample yielded the 10 T cell receptor beta chains listed below, sequenced in a study of blood T cell repertoires in COVID-19. The assay was immunoSEQ multiplex PCR, and TCRdb's table has in-frame clones only and misses some. The data hold some 240,000 clones, with around 83% observed a single time. Sequencing input: peripheral blood. Receptor source: a woman in her thirties or forties who had recovered from COVID-19.

J is TRBJ2-3 and V is TRBV18; 7 bases agree with TRBD2. The germline CDR1 and CDR2 sequences are KGHSH and LQKENI. The CDR3 totals 16 residues. V lost 5 bases and J lost 1; bases outside the gene matches: 9. CDR3 DNA sequence: TGTGCCAGCTCAAAGACTAGCCACGAAGGCACAGATACGCAGTATTTT. Translation gives CASSKTSHEGTDTQYF. Filled out from reference TRBV18 and TRBJ2-3, the complete variable domain reads NAGVMQNPRHLVRRRGQEARLRCSPMKGHSHVYWYRQLPEEGLKFMVYLQKENIIDESGMPKERFSAEFPKEGPSILRIQQVVRGDSAAYFCASSKTSHEGTDTQYFGPGTRLTVL.

The chain links TRBV10-3 to TRBJ1-5; no clear D gene. The germline V gene has CDR1 ENHRY and CDR2 SYGVKD. The CDR3 is 14 residues long. Trimming pared 2 bases from V and 9 bases from J, leaving 14 bases between. CDR3 nucleotides: TGTGCCATCAGTGAGGCGGGCGGAGGGCTGCCCCAGCATTTT. It translates to CAISEAGGGLPQHF.

The rearrangement uses TRBV7-2 and TRBJ2-5; D uncertain. Per germline, CDR1 SGHTA and CDR2 FQGNSA. With 5 bases removed from V and 5 bases from J, the gap between germline ends came to 6 bases. CDR3 length equals 11 residues. CDR3 sequence (DNA): TGTGCCAGCAGCACCAGGGAGACCCAGTACTTC. Protein: CASSTRETQYF.

The gene calls are TRBV6-1 and TRBJ2-1; tentatively, D is TRBD2 (6 bases). Looked up from germline, CDR1 is MNHNS and CDR2 is SASEGT. Between the trimmed V and J ends, which lost 3 bases and 0 bases, there was a span of 15 bases. The CDR3 contains 17 residues. The CDR3 DNA reads TGTGCCAGCAGTGATACCGGGAGTCCAAGCTCCTACAATGAGCAGTTCTTC. Protein product: CASSDTGSPSSYNEQFF.

The CDR3 loop reads CASSDGGATNEKLFF. The CDR3, as DNA: TGTGCCAGCAGTGATGGGGGGGCAACTAATGAAAAACTGTTTTTT. The V call is TRBV2, the J call TRBJ1-4; maybe TRBD1 (5 bases). Looked up from germline, CDR1 is SNHLY and CDR2 is FYNNEI. The CDR3 spans 15 residues. The V end was cut by 3 bases, the J end by 0 bases, with 8 bases between. Using reference TRBV2 and TRBJ1-4 for the parts outside the CDR3, the full variable domain is EPEVTQTPSHQVTQMGQEVILRCVPISNHLYFYWYRQILGQKVEFLVSFYNNEISEKSEIFDDQFSVERPDGSNFTLKIRSTKLEDSAMYFCASSDGGATNEKLFFGSGTQLSVL.

This chain uses TRBV7-9 with TRBJ2-3, with D perhaps matching TRBD1 (6 bases). Germline CDR1 is SEHNR and CDR2 is FQNEAQ (reference sequence). The V end was cut by 2 bases, the J end by 2 bases, with 14 bases between. The CDR3 covers 16 residues. The CDR3, as DNA: TGTGCCAGCAGCTTACCCGCAGGGGTTGCCACAGATACGCAGTATTTT. The encoded protein is CASSLPAGVATDTQYF.

The chain joins TRBV4-3 to TRBJ2-7; the D is unclear. V lost 5 bases and J 5 bases, leaving 13 bases between the germline ends. Per the germline V gene, CDR1 is LGHNA and CDR2 is YSLEER. The CDR3 has 13 amino acids. As DNA, the CDR3 is TGCGCCAGCAGCAGGCAGGCTGTGGACGAGCAGTACTTC. This sequence encodes CASSRQAVDEQYF.

The chain recombines TRBV19 with TRBJ2-7; 10 bases are a match to TRBD1. This CDR3 comprises 14 residues. V shed 4 bases, J shed 4 bases, and the junction held 4 bases outside the gene matches. CDR1 is LNHDA, CDR2 SQIVND, per germline (reference sequence). The CDR3 coding sequence is TGTGCCAGTAGTACAGACAGGGGGCATTACGAGCAGTACTTC. Protein sequence: CASSTDRGHYEQYF.

V gene TRBV3-1 (or the pseudogene TRBV3-2) combines with J gene TRBJ1-1, with D tentatively TRBD1 (5 bases). Trimming left V 4 bases short and J 5 bases short, with 17 bases between. Germline CDR1 is LGHDT and CDR2 is YNNKEL (reference sequence). This CDR3 is 15 amino acids long. CDR3 in DNA: TGTGCCAGCAGCCCGGGGACGGGGGGATTGACTGAAGCTTTCTTT. Translation gives CASSPGTGGLTEAFF.

This clone was seen a few times. The rearrangement joins TRBV6-5 to TRBJ1-1, with TRBD1 matching 9 bases. CDR3 length: 13 amino acids. J gave up 5 bases and V 6 bases, and 4 bases lay outside the gene matches. Germline V gene lookup returns CDR1 MNHEY and CDR2 SVGAGI. The CDR3 sequence is CASRTGGRTEAFF. DNA of the CDR3: TGTGCCAGCAGGACAGGGGGACGGACTGAAGCTTTCTTT.